The 30 T cell receptor beta chains presented below share a single source sample, sequenced in a study of blood T cell repertoires in COVID-19 (dated by TCRdb to about 2020). The library was prepared using the immunoSEQ multiplex PCR assay. Imported from immuneACCESS, the table was reduced by TCRdb to in-frame sequences with V and J called. These copies leave out some clones; in studies compared against another copy, an unresolved V gene accounts for under half, and the cause of the remainder is not known. In this sample the table shows a few hundred thousand clones, approximately 85% of which occur a single time. Around 1.8% of the sample comes from the top ten. The material sequenced was PBMCs or T cells enriched from blood (not recorded which). These TCRs come from a woman aged 50 to 65 who had recovered from COVID-19.

The CDR3 DNA reads as TGCGCCAGCAGCTTGGGAGCGGGAGGTTTCTACGAGCAGTACTTC. Translated, it gives CASSLGAGGFYEQYF. The V and J genes are TRBV5-1 and TRBJ2-7, with TRBD2 matching over 9 bases. The CDR3 runs 15 residues. V shed 0 bases, J shed 3 bases, and the junction held 4 bases outside the gene matches. Germline V gene lookup returns CDR1 SGHRS and CDR2 YFSETQ. Complete variable domain (other parts from reference TRBV5-1 and TRBJ2-7): KAGVTQTPRYLIKTRGQQVTLSCSPISGHRSVSWYQQTPGQGLQFLFEYFSETQRNKGNFPGRFSGRQFSNSRSEMNVSTLELGDSALYLCASSLGAGGFYEQYFGPGTRLTVT.

The V call is TRBV6-5, the J call TRBJ1-3, with 8 bases aligning to TRBD1. This CDR3 has 14 residues. Trimming cost V 10 bases and J 2 bases; bases outside gene matches: 7. Germline V gene sequence: CDR1 MNHEY, CDR2 SVGAGI. This chain's CDR3 is CATRTGGTGNTIYF. For the CDR3, the DNA is TGTGCCACCAGAACAGGGGGGACTGGAAACACCATATATTTT.

The chain joins TRBV28 to TRBJ2-5, with 7 bases fitting TRBD1. Germline V gene data show CDR1 as MDHEN and CDR2 as SYDVKM. The length of the CDR3 is 14 residues. V shed 3 bases, J shed 5 bases, and the junction held 6 bases outside the gene matches. CDR3 DNA sequence: TGTGCCAGCAGTTTCCCCCAGGGGGAGGAGACCCAGTACTTC. Translated, it gives CASSFPQGEETQYF.

V is TRBV9 and J is TRBJ1-1; 7 bases are shared with TRBD1. The CDR3 has 14 amino acids. V dropped 4 bases and J dropped 1; count of bases not matched to a gene: 4. Looked up from germline, CDR1 is SGDLS and CDR2 is YYNGEE. CDR3 loop: CASSLGGGNTEAFF. DNA of the CDR3: TGTGCCAGCAGCTTAGGGGGCGGGAACACTGAAGCTTTCTTT.

V usage is TRBV2 and J usage is TRBJ1-1, with D maybe TRBD1 (5 bases). Per the germline V gene, CDR1 is SNHLY and CDR2 is FYNNEI. V shed 8 bases and J shed 4 bases, with 11 bases lying between them. The CDR3 contains 12 residues. The CDR3 DNA reads TGTGCCAGCCACGGGGGATTCACTGAAGCTTTCTTT. Translation: CASHGGFTEAFF.

V is TRBV5-1 and J is TRBJ2-1; 10 nucleotides match TRBD2. Germline assignment: CDR1 SGHRS and CDR2 YFSETQ. CDR3 length: 16 residues. The junction had 8 bases not matched to a gene; V was cut back by 1 base and J by 7 bases. In DNA, the CDR3 is TGCGCCAGCAGCTTGATAGGGACTAGCGTGGCAAATGAGCAGTTCTTC. Translating it yields CASSLIGTSVANEQFF.

The chain is built from TRBV28 and TRBJ2-7; 7 nucleotides match TRBD2. The CDR3 is 14 residues long. Per germline, CDR1 MDHEN and CDR2 SYDVKM. V trimming: 5 bases; J trimming: 3 bases; junction bases outside the gene matches: 7. The CDR3 bases are TGTGCCAGCAGTACTCGGCGGGGGATCTACGAGCAGTACTTC. Protein product: CASSTRRGIYEQYF.

This clone was seen a few times. The chain has TRBV6-1 and TRBJ1-6; TRBD1 matches at 8 bases. V shed 2 bases, J shed 10 bases, and the junction held 4 bases outside the gene matches. The CDR3 spans 14 residues. Germline CDR1 reads MNHNS; CDR2 reads SASEGT. CDR3 sequence (DNA): TGTGCCAGCAGTGAAACCGACAGGGGCTCACCCCTCCACTTT. This sequence encodes CASSETDRGSPLHF.

This chain links TRBV6-4 with TRBJ2-3, with D perhaps TRBD2 (6 bases). The V and J ends lost 3 bases and 3 bases respectively, with 13 bases between them. The germline CDR1 and CDR2 sequences are MRHNA and SNTAGT. The CDR3 has 15 residues. CDR3 region: CASSENAGLTDTQYF. In DNA, the CDR3 is TGTGCCAGCAGTGAAAACGCGGGGTTGACAGATACGCAGTATTTT.

The chain recombines TRBV28 with TRBJ1-5, with a possible D match to TRBD1 (5 bases). This CDR3 is 18 amino acids long. CDR1 and CDR2 from the germline V gene are MDHEN and SYDVKM. V was shortened by 4 bases and J by 4 bases, with 23 bases between the two germline ends. The CDR3 spells CASSSSNLRTSGNQPQHF. The CDR3 DNA is TGTGCCAGCAGTTCCTCAAACCTCCGGACAAGTGGGAATCAGCCCCAGCATTTT.

The V gene is TRBV6-2 or TRBV6-3, the J gene TRBJ1-2, with TRBD1 as a possible D gene (6 bases). This CDR3 comprises 13 residues. V gave up 4 bases and J gave up 4 bases, with 10 bases separating them. Germline CDR1 MNHEY, CDR2 SVGEGT. Here the CDR3 reads CASSSGVFYGYTF. CDR3 coding DNA: TGTGCCAGCAGTTCAGGGGTGTTCTATGGCTACACCTTC.

The chain carries TRBV15 and TRBJ1-5; TRBD1 agrees at 7 bases. The germline V gene encodes CDR1 LNHNV and CDR2 YYDKDF (reference sequence). Losses at the gene ends were 5 bases for V and 3 bases for J; bases not matched to a gene: 4. The CDR3 has 14 residues. CDR3 residues: CATSPGTDNQPQHF. The CDR3 bases are TGTGCCACCAGCCCCGGGACAGACAATCAGCCCCAGCATTTT.

The chain joins TRBV28 to TRBJ1-1; D gene unclear. The CDR3 covers 11 residues. Between the trimmed V and J ends, which lost 5 bases and 5 bases, there was a span of 6 bases. Germline V CDR1 and CDR2: MDHEN, SYDVKM. CDR3 nucleotide sequence: TGTGCCAGCAGTACGCGGACTGAAGCTTTCTTT. It is translated as CASSTRTEAFF.

This rearrangement joins TRBV11-1 to TRBJ2-7; perhaps TRBD1 as D (6 bases). V gave up 3 bases and J gave up 3 bases, with 12 bases separating them. The CDR3 contains 14 residues. CDR1 is SGHAT and CDR2 is FQDESV in the germline V gene (reference sequence). The CDR3 protein is CASSFREGGYEQYF. CDR3 sequence (DNA): TGTGCCAGCAGCTTCCGTGAAGGGGGCTACGAGCAGTACTTC.

The chain carries TRBV11-2 and TRBJ1-5; D not resolved. This CDR3 region has 13 residues. Trimming took off 5 bases at V and 2 bases at J, with 7 bases between the two ends. Germline V gives CDR1 SGHAT, CDR2 FQNNGV. CDR3 protein: CASSLRGNQPQHF. CDR3 nucleotides: TGTGCCAGCAGCCTTCGTGGCAATCAGCCCCAGCATTTT.

The chain employs TRBV20-1 and TRBJ2-5; tentative D call: TRBD2 (6 bases). CDR1 DFQATT and CDR2 SNEGSKA come from the germline V gene (reference sequence). CDR3 size: 13 residues. V gave up 3 bases and J gave up 4 bases, with 12 bases separating them. The CDR3 loop reads CSASPGVGETQYF. In DNA, the CDR3 is TGCAGTGCTAGTCCGGGAGTAGGAGAGACCCAGTACTTC.

This clone came up once. The chain employs TRBV12-3 or TRBV12-4 and TRBJ1-5, with a tentative D call TRBD1 (5 bases). V was pared by 8 bases and J by 4 bases, with 12 bases between. The CDR3 contains 13 residues. The CDR3 protein is CASSPGVNQPQHF. The DNA of the CDR3 is TGTGCCAGCTCCCCGGGGGTGAATCAGCCCCAGCATTTT.

The genes are TRBV3-1 (or the pseudogene TRBV3-2) and TRBJ2-1, with D perhaps TRBD2 (6 bases). The V gene lost 2 bases and the J gene lost 10 bases, with 15 bases spanning the gap. Per germline, CDR1 LGHDT and CDR2 YNNKEL (reference sequence). There are 14 residues in the CDR3. CDR3 nucleotide sequence: TGTGCCAGCAGCCAACGGGGGAATGGTTGGGAGCAGTTCTTC. Protein: CASSQRGNGWEQFF.

The chain combines TRBV6-5 with TRBJ2-5, with 7 positions matching TRBD2. The germline V gene has CDR1 MNHEY and CDR2 SVGAGI. The CDR3 runs to 15 residues. V trimming: 0 bases; J trimming: 5 bases; junction bases outside the gene matches: 6. CDR3 sequence reads: CASSYSNGRLETQYF. Written as DNA, the CDR3 is TGTGCCAGCAGTTACTCGAACGGGAGGTTGGAGACCCAGTACTTC.

This rearrangement joins TRBV29-1 to TRBJ2-2; 7 bases fit TRBD2. Trimming took 4 bases from V and 0 from J; bases not matched to a gene: 2. CDR1 SQVTM and CDR2 ANQGSEA come from the germline V gene. The CDR3 has 14 amino acids. CDR3 nucleotides: TGCAGCGTTGGGGAGGGGACGAACACCGGGGAGCTGTTTTTT. Protein sequence: CSVGEGTNTGELFF.

This chain joins TRBV5-4 and TRBJ2-1, with 9 nucleotides matching TRBD1. This CDR3 has 14 amino acids. Germline-derived CDR1 and CDR2 are SGHNT and YYREEE (reference sequence). Trimming cost V 4 bases and J 5 bases; bases outside gene matches: 4. CDR3 bases: TGTGCCAGCAGCCCCCGGGACAGGGACAATGAGCAGTTCTTC. Protein product: CASSPRDRDNEQFF.

V and J are TRBV5-1 and TRBJ2-1; 7 bases map to TRBD2. CDR3 length: 12 amino acids. V shed 3 bases and J 10 bases; nucleotides not matched to a gene: 4. The V gene's germline CDR1 is SGHRS and CDR2 YFSETQ. The CDR3 loop reads CASSYGTTEQFF. The CDR3, as DNA: TGCGCCAGCAGCTACGGGACTACCGAGCAGTTCTTC.

The J gene is TRBJ2-3, the V gene TRBV19, with TRBD2 matching over 12 bases. Per the germline V gene, CDR1 is LNHDA and CDR2 is SQIVND (reference sequence). The CDR3 covers 17 residues. The trim removed 9 bases at V and 0 bases at J, leaving 10 bases unmatched. Here the CDR3 reads CARVVGTSGSSTDTQYF. The CDR3 bases are TGTGCCAGGGTAGTCGGGACTAGCGGGTCTAGCACAGATACGCAGTATTTT.

This clone was seen a few times. This same CDR3 is encoded by further DNA sequences in the sample. V and J are TRBV5-1 and TRBJ2-3; D gene unclear. V gave up 2 bases and J gave up 2 bases, with 9 bases separating them. Germline values: CDR1 SGHRS, CDR2 YFSETQ. The CDR3 is 14 amino acids. CDR3 residues: CASSLERATDTQYF. CDR3 bases: TGCGCCAGCAGCTTAGAACGAGCCACAGATACGCAGTATTTT.

The gene calls are TRBV28 and TRBJ2-5; 7 bases are a match to TRBD1. Germline V lookup: CDR1 MDHEN, CDR2 SYDVKM. The junction had 12 bases not matched to a gene; V was cut back by 2 bases and J by 9 bases. This CDR3 comprises 15 residues. DNA of the CDR3: TGTGCCAGCAGTTTACTAAGGACAGGACCAAGGGCCCAGTACTTC. Translation: CASSLLRTGPRAQYF. Complete variable domain (other parts from reference TRBV28 and TRBJ2-5): DVKVTQSSRYLVKRTGEKVFLECVQDMDHENMFWYRQDPGLGLRLIYFSYDVKMKEKGDIPEGYSVSREKKERFSLILESASTNQTSMYLCASSLLRTGPRAQYFGPGTRLLVL.

The chain employs TRBV9 and TRBJ2-1; 13 bases match TRBD2. CDR1 is SGDLS and CDR2 is YYNGEE in the germline V gene. Trimming took 3 bases from V and 8 from J; bases not matched to a gene: 5. The CDR3 has 15 residues. The DNA for the CDR3 is TGTGCCAGCAGCGCTACTAGCGGGAGGGTGTATGAGCAGTTCTTC. This codes for CASSATSGRVYEQFF.

The chain couples TRBV19 to TRBJ1-1, with a tentative D call TRBD1 (5 bases). Trimming cost V 6 bases and J 6 bases, with 11 bases left between them. CDR1 is LNHDA, CDR2 SQIVND, per germline (reference sequence). The CDR3 loop spans 12 amino acids. The CDR3 nucleotides read TGTGCCAGTAGAATAAGGGGTGCTGAAGCTTTCTTT. Residues: CASRIRGAEAFF.

The J gene is TRBJ1-2, the V gene TRBV5-1, with D uncertain. The V gene's germline CDR1 is SGHRS and CDR2 YFSETQ. This CDR3 spans 12 amino acids. Trimming pared 4 bases from V and 1 base from J, leaving 5 bases between. The CDR3 loop is CASSGDNYGYTF. The CDR3 DNA reads TGCGCCAGCAGCGGAGATAACTATGGCTACACCTTC. The complete variable domain, with remaining parts taken from reference TRBV5-1 and TRBJ1-2, reads KAGVTQTPRYLIKTRGQQVTLSCSPISGHRSVSWYQQTPGQGLQFLFEYFSETQRNKGNFPGRFSGRQFSNSRSEMNVSTLELGDSALYLCASSGDNYGYTFGSGTRLTVV.

This sequence joins TRBV5-4 and TRBJ1-4; a possible D gene is TRBD1 (6 bases). V was clipped by 4 bases and J by 0 bases, with 10 bases between them. CDR3 size: 15 residues. Germline V gene data show CDR1 as SGHNT and CDR2 as YYREEE (reference sequence). The CDR3 is CASSPSGATNEKLFF. CDR3 coding DNA: TGTGCCAGCAGCCCCTCAGGGGCAACTAATGAAAAACTGTTTTTT.

The chain links TRBV7-2 to TRBJ2-5, with 7 bases aligning to TRBD2. The CDR3 totals 13 residues. Trimming took 4 bases from V and 10 from J; bases not matched to a gene: 9. The germline V gene has CDR1 SGHTA and CDR2 FQGNSA. The CDR3 DNA reads TGTGCCAGCAGCTCCGCTAGCGGCTTCGACCAGTACTTC. It translates to CASSSASGFDQYF.